Given below is one TCR beta chain in context. Here immunoSEQ multiplex PCR was the method, and the copy in TCRdb shows in-frame clones only, minus some. The data contain around 49,000 clones, 90% to 95% of them singletons. This sample was taken from a study of T cells in tuberculosis. Time point of the sample: new active TB diagnosis, blood taken before or within 7 days of starting treatment. CDR1 is LNHDA and CDR2 is SQIVND in the germline V gene (reference sequence). Trimming removed 10 bases from V and 1 base from J; junction bases left unmatched: 6. The CDR3 is made up of 13 amino acids. This sequence was found in an adult with tuberculosis. This sample comprised PBMCs, obtained at tuberculosis diagnosis. The gene calls are TRBV19 and TRBJ1-1; 7 bases line up with TRBD1. The CDR3 sequence is CATTDRRNTEAFF. The CDR3 DNA follows: TGTGCCACAACGGACAGGCGGAACACTGAAGCTTTCTTT.